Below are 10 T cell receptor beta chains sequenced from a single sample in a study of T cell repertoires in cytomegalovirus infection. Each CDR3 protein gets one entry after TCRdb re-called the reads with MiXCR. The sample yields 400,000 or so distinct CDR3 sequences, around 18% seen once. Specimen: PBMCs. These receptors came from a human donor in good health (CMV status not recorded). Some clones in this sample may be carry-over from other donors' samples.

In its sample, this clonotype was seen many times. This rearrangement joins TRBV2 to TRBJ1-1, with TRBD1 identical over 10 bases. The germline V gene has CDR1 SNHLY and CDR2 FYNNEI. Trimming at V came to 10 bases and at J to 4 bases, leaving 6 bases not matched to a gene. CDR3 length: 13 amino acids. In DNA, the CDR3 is TGTGCCAACGCGGGACAGGGGCGCACTGAAGCTTTCTTT. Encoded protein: CANAGQGRTEAFF.

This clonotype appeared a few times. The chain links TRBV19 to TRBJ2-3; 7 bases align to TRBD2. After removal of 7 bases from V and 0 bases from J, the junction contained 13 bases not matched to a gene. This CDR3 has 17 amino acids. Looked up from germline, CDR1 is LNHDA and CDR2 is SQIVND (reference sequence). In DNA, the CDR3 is TGTGCCAGTACGGGGGGAGGGGTGATACCTAGCACAGATACGCAGTATTTT. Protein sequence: CASTGGGVIPSTDTQYF.

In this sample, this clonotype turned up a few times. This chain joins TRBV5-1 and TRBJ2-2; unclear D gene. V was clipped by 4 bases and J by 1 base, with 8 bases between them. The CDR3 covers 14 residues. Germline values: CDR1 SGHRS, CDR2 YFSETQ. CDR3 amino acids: CASSPSMNTGELFF. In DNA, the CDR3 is TGCGCCAGCAGCCCGAGCATGAACACCGGGGAGCTGTTTTTT.

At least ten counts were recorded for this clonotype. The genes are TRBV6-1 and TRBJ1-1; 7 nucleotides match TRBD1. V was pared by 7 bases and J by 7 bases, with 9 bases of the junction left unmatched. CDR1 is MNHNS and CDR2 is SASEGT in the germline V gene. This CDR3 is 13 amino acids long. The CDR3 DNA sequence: TGTGCCAGCACCGACACGGGACAGCTTGAAGCTTTCTTT. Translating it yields CASTDTGQLEAFF.

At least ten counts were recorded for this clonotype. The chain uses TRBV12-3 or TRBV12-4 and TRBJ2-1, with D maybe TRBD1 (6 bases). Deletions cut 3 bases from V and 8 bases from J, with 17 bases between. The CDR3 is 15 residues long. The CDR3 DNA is TGTGCCAGCAGTTTTCCGGGACACCGTGGCCATGAGCAGTTCTTC. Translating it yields CASSFPGHRGHEQFF.

The CDR3 coding sequence is TGTGCCAGCGTCGGGGGACAGGGGACCGGGGAGCTGTTTTTT. Translating it yields CASVGGQGTGELFF. The chain recombines TRBV7-8 with TRBJ2-2; 10 nucleotides line up with TRBD1. The germline CDR1 and CDR2 sequences are SGHVS and FQNEAQ. The CDR3 totals 14 residues. The V and J ends lost 8 bases and 5 bases, in that order; junction bases with no gene match: 5.

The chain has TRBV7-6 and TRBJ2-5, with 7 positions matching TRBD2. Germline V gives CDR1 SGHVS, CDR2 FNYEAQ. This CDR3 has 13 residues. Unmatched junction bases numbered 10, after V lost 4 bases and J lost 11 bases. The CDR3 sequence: CASSYGGEGGQYF. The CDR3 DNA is TGTGCCAGCAGCTACGGCGGTGAGGGAGGGCAGTACTTC.

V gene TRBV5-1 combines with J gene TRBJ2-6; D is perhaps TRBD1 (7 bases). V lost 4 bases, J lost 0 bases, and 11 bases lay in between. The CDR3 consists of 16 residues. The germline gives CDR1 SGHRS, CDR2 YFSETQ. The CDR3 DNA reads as TGCGCCAGCAGCCCCCAGGGGGGCTCTGGGGCCAACGTCCTGACTTTC. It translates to CASSPQGGSGANVLTF.

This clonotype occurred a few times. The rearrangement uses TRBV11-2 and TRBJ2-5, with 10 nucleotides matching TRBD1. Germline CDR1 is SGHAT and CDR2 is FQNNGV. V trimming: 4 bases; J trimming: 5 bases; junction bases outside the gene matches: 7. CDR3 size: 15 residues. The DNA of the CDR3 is TGTGCCAGCAGCTCGGGACAGGGGAAATGGGAGACCCAGTACTTC. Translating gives CASSSGQGKWETQYF.

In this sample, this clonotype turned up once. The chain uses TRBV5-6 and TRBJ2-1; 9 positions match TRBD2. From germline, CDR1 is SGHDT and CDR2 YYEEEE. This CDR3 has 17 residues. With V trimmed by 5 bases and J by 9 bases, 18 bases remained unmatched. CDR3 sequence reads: CASSSRVWTSVLFEQFF. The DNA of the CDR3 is TGTGCCAGCAGTTCCCGTGTCTGGACTAGCGTGCTCTTTGAGCAGTTCTTC.